Each of the 19 T cell receptor beta chains below was sequenced from the same sample in a study of tumor-infiltrating lymphocytes in primary liver carcinoma (TCRdb year 2017). Blood RNA was extracted from unsorted whole blood with TRIzol reagent; germline DNA came from the DNeasy Blood & Tissue kit. Sequencer: Illumina HiSeq 2500. Starting from 450 to 500 ng total RNA, TCRbeta-specific cDNA was produced by reverse transcription with a constant-region primer and ProtoScript II reverse transcriptase. TCRbeta libraries were built with three nested multiplex PCR rounds, a slightly modified ARM-PCR procedure. Each of the first two PCR rounds ran for approximately 10 cycles and used multiplex TRBV1-TRBV30 forward primers together with a Cbeta reverse primer. TCRdb passed the public sequencing reads through fastp at Q25 and MiXCR, retaining productive beta sequences. When rows share a CDR3 protein, they turn into one entry using the most common DNA and genes. The sample contains approximately 330,000 distinct CDR3 sequences, 65% of them found a single time. Under 8% of the sample lies in the top ten.

Input material: peripheral blood. These TCRs come from a man aged 40-49 years with primary liver carcinoma and hepatitis B virus infection.

This clonotype was seen at least ten times. This chain joins TRBV6-2 or TRBV6-3 and TRBJ1-1; 7 positions agree with TRBD1. Per the germline V gene, CDR1 is MNHEY and CDR2 is SVGEGT. The CDR3 totals 15 residues. With 6 bases clipped from V and 3 bases from J, the junction kept 10 bases outside the gene matches. The CDR3 reads CASSKTGPAYTEAFF. The DNA of the CDR3 is TGTGCCAGCAGCAAGACAGGGCCAGCGTACACTGAAGCTTTCTTT.

This rearrangement joins TRBV13 to TRBJ2-1; 7 bases match TRBD2. Trimming removed 6 bases from V and 7 bases from J; junction bases left unmatched: 12. This CDR3 spans 15 amino acids. CDR1 and CDR2 (germline): PRHDT, FYEKMQ (reference sequence). CDR3 amino acids: CASSPDGGSDNEQFF. DNA for the CDR3: TGTGCCAGCAGTCCCGACGGGGGGAGTGATAATGAGCAGTTCTTC.

About this clonotype: No conserved phenylalanine or tryptophan is present at the end of the CDR3, so a read error is the likely explanation. The V and J genes are TRBV11-3 and TRBJ2-5; D gene unclear. Germline V lookup: CDR1 SGHNT, CDR2 YENEEA. This CDR3 region has 13 residues. V lost 5 bases to trimming and J lost 4 bases, with 11 bases between them. As DNA, the CDR3 is TGTGCCAGCAGCAAAAGGGCTGGAGAGACCCAGTACTTA. Translating gives CASSKRAGETQYL.

The chain joins TRBV12-3 or TRBV12-4 to TRBJ2-3; unclear D gene. Trimming took off 2 bases at V and 8 bases at J, with 11 bases between the two ends. This CDR3 is 13 amino acids long. The DNA for the CDR3 is TGTGCCAGCAGTTTACCCCCCCGCGGTACGCAGTATTTT. Amino acids: CASSLPPRGTQYF.

The rearrangement links TRBV20-1 to TRBJ2-5, with 7 positions matching TRBD2. Germline values: CDR1 DFQATT, CDR2 SNEGSKA (reference sequence). J was trimmed by 12 bases and V by 0 bases; bases with no gene match: 7. CDR3 length equals 12 residues. CDR3: CSARDSASGKYF. The CDR3 DNA sequence: TGCAGTGCTAGAGATTCAGCTAGCGGCAAGTACTTC.

On this clonotype itself: A clone one base away is much larger, so this may be a read error. It is likely a read error, because the conserved phenylalanine at the end of the CDR3 is missing. The chain couples TRBV11-3 to TRBJ2-3, with 10 bases lining up with TRBD2. The CDR3 is 19 residues long. Trimming at V came to 2 bases and at J to 2 bases, leaving 13 bases not matched to a gene. Germline V gene lookup returns CDR1 SGHNT and CDR2 YENEEA. Here the CDR3 DNA reads TGTGCCAGCAGCTTATGGTTGCCTAGCGGGAGTCGGGACACAGATACGCAGTATTCT. Its translation is CASSLWLPSGSRDTDTQYS.

The chain recombines TRBV6-5 with TRBJ1-5; D unresolved. CDR1 and CDR2 from the germline V gene are MNHEY and SVGAGI. This CDR3 is 14 amino acids long. V was pared by 5 bases and J by 6 bases, with 14 bases between. This CDR3 is CASSEYGRGQPQHF. The CDR3 DNA reads TGTGCCAGCAGTGAATACGGTCGTGGTCAGCCCCAGCATTTT.

The chain links TRBV5-1 to TRBJ2-5; TRBD1 matches 7 bases. J was trimmed by 1 base and V by 8 bases; bases with no gene match: 11. The CDR3 spans 15 residues. The V gene's germline CDR1 is SGHRS and CDR2 YFSETQ. CDR3 sequence reads: CARHPGQEVQETQYF. CDR3 coding DNA: TGCGCCAGACACCCCGGACAGGAGGTCCAAGAGACCCAGTACTTC.

A remark on this clonotype: This clone may be a read error of a much larger clone one base away. This chain joins TRBV6-6 and TRBJ1-1; 8 nucleotides agree with TRBD1. The CDR3 extends over 16 amino acids. The germline V gene encodes CDR1 MNHNY and CDR2 SVGAGI (reference sequence). CDR3 DNA: TGTGCCATCAGTTACATATCGACAGGGGCGGGCACTGAAGCTTTCTTT. This gives the protein CAISYISTGAGTEAFF.

This rearrangement joins TRBV5-5 to TRBJ1-2; 7 bases line up with TRBD1. The CDR3 is 15 residues long. With V trimmed by 0 bases and J by 3 bases, 5 bases remained unmatched. Per germline, CDR1 SGHKS and CDR2 YYEKEE (reference sequence). The CDR3 region is CASSLVTGDDYGYTF. CDR3 bases: TGTGCCAGCAGCTTGGTAACAGGGGACGACTATGGCTACACCTTC.

With regard to this clonotype: This may be a read error, as it is one base from a much larger clone. The chain links TRBV12-1 to TRBJ1-2; TRBD1 is taken as the D call from the table, unchecked against the DNA. TRBV12-1 is reported as a pseudogene. The CDR3 length is 16 residues. CDR3: CASGHAIRDREWGYTF. CDR3 DNA: TGTGCCAGCGGCCACGCAATCCGGGACAGGGAGTGGGGCTACACCTTC.

On this clonotype: The missing conserved phenylalanine or tryptophan at the end of this CDR3 makes a read error likely. The chain couples TRBV11-2 to TRBJ2-7, with 7 bases lining up with TRBD1. The V and J ends lost 8 bases and 4 bases, in that order; junction bases with no gene match: 5. This CDR3 region has 12 residues. Germline CDR1 SGHAT, CDR2 FQNNGV. For the CDR3, the DNA is TGTGCCAGCTTCGACAGGGTGTACGAGCAGTACCTC. It codes for CASFDRVYEQYL.

This clonotype was recorded once. The rearrangement links TRBV5-6 to TRBJ2-3; D possibly corresponds to TRBD2 (6 bases). The germline V gene encodes CDR1 SGHDT and CDR2 YYEEEE. The CDR3 runs 16 residues. This CDR3 reads CDRCLSGVPSTDTQYF. The CDR3 coding sequence is TGTGACAGATGCCTCTCGGGGGTCCCTAGCACAGATACGCAGTATTTT. The entire variable domain, with the rest obtained from reference TRBV5-6 and TRBJ2-3, is as follows: DAGVTQSPTHLIKTRGQQVTLRCSPKSGHDTVSWYQQALGQGPQFIFQYYEEEERQRGNFPDRFSGHQFPNYSSELNVNALLLGDSALYLCDRCLSGVPSTDTQYFGPGTRLTVL.

In this sample, this clonotype turned up many times. The chain uses TRBV6-2 or TRBV6-3 and TRBJ2-7, with TRBD1 identical over 8 bases. Unmatched junction bases numbered 4, after V lost 6 bases and J lost 3 bases. The germline CDR1 and CDR2 sequences are MNHEY and SVGEGT. CDR3 length: 13 residues. The CDR3 spells CASRRDRNYEQYF. DNA of the CDR3: TGTGCCAGCAGACGGGACAGGAACTACGAGCAGTACTTC.

A remark on this clonotype: A much larger clone differs from this one at a single base, so this may be a read error. The CDR3 spells CASSEVFGTIYITGELFF. The CDR3 DNA reads as TGTGCCAGCAGTGAAGTGTTCGGGACTATCTACATCACCGGGGAGCTGTTTTTT. The rearrangement joins TRBV6-1 to TRBJ2-2; 7 bases are a match to TRBD2. Per the germline V gene, CDR1 is MNHNS and CDR2 is SASEGT. V was clipped by 1 base and J by 4 bases; unmatched bases: 12. CDR3 length equals 18 residues.

On this clonotype itself: One end of the junction fails to match germline, which may point to a read error. The J gene is TRBJ2-5, the V gene TRBV20-1; D unresolved. The CDR3 extends over 15 amino acids. Germline values: CDR1 DFQATT, CDR2 SNEGSKA (reference sequence). For the CDR3, the DNA is TGCAATGCTAGATACCCCTACAGCAAGTCGGAGACCCAGTACTTC. This sequence encodes CNARYPYSKSETQYF.

In regard to this clonotype: The junction and the germline gene differ at one end; a read error may be behind it. The chain combines TRBV11-2 with TRBJ2-1; D is undetermined. The germline V gene encodes CDR1 SGHAT and CDR2 FQNNGV. The CDR3 covers 13 residues. The CDR3 region is CANSPLVDYEQFF. The CDR3 nucleotides read TGTGCCAACAGCCCGCTAGTTGACTATGAGCAGTTCTTC.

This clonotype was found many times. The DNA of the CDR3 is TGTGCCAGCAGCCGGGCCGAATCAGATACGCAGTATTTT. Translating it yields CASSRAESDTQYF. The rearrangement joins TRBV4-2 to TRBJ2-3; D uncertain. Trimming shortened V by 4 bases and J by 4 bases, and 9 bases separated the two germline ends. The CDR3 is 13 amino acids. Germline CDR1 and CDR2: LGHNA and YNFKEQ.

The sample holds a few counts of this clonotype. At one end, the junction sequence differs from germline, possibly due to a read error. The chain combines TRBV11-1 with TRBJ2-7, with 7 bases that match TRBD1. Germline V lookup: CDR1 SGHAT, CDR2 FQDESV (reference sequence). The CDR3 runs 13 residues. CDR3 DNA: TGTCCCAGCAGCCTAGAAAGGGGGCGCGAGCAGTACTTC. Translated: CPSSLERGREQYF.